This T cell receptor (beta chain) was captured in a study of T cells after posttransplantation cyclophosphamide (dated by TCRdb to the mid-2010s). As for the study more broadly: Using TRB sequencing, the study followed how the T cell repertoire rebuilt after myeloablative bone marrow transplantation with posttransplantation cyclophosphamide given as GVHD prophylaxis. In 3 patients, up to 3 additional blood samples taken between 2 and 5.2 years after transplant also underwent TRB sequencing, as did pretransplant blood from 4 patients. Antigen receptor sequencing was done on samples from 35 PTCy-treated patients and from approximately 16 related bone marrow donors of those patients. Blood from all 35 or so PTCy patients who had 1-year posttransplant specimens underwent TRB sequencing. Public TRB sequences were searched against a database of over 3,000 sequences associated with responses to pathogens, tumor antigens, self-antigens and alloantigens. Because TRA and TRB clonality correlated tightly in some ten samples, later TCR analyses were limited to TRB.

This clone was found many times. Its recognized antigen is unknown. One base away there is no much larger clone; base qualities are not given. TRB sequencing used genomic DNA with the immunoSEQ assay at survey resolution or the hsTCRB kit. The authors' pipeline ran thus. The immunoSEQ software was used for initial read processing, and the LymphoSeq R package was used for repertoire analyses. Clonality was computed as 1 minus normalized Shannon entropy; Gini coefficient was also calculated for each TRB dataset. To infer phenotypes in unsorted samples, TRB sequences from sorted subsets of the recipient or donor were mapped onto unsorted samples from the same recipient. TCRdb re-hosts the immuneACCESS table, in-frame sequences only. Its copies lack some clones; in the studies checked, an unresolved V gene accounts for under half of them, and the cause for the rest is not known. V and J calls and clone size are those listed in that table; D and trimming were worked out from the DNA. This sample was tabulated with fewer than 35,000 clones, among which there are no singletons. The top ten hold under 5.5% of the sample.

Reading the germline V gene gives CDR1 LGHNA and CDR2 YSLEER. The CDR3 sequence holds 17 residues, the cysteine and phenylalanine included. The kept DNA is CDR3 alone, 51 bases in frame from the first base. Ends trimmed: V by 2 bases, J by 4 bases; bases unmatched to a gene: 8. Overall results and qualifications from the work: Donor-recipient similarity was low at 1-2 months but rose over the first year, and later blood repertoires were often dominated by donor CD8+ memory clones. Across some 45 patients, TRB clonality was highly associated with recipient CMV seropositivity and CMV reactivation, and PTCy diversity was similar to diversity in CNI/methotrexate controls. The TRB repertoires of T cells infiltrating skin or GI tract showed only limited overlap with the TRB repertoires of T cells in blood.

On the day of marrow donation, related bone marrow donors gave peripheral blood samples. Peripheral blood and bone marrow mononuclear cells were isolated by Ficoll-Hypaque density centrifugation and were cryopreserved. Material: PBMCs. The sequence came from a woman younger than 45 in good health and a related stem cell transplant donor. The chain joins TRBV4-3 to TRBJ1-6, and TRBD1 matches 7 of the central bases. The nucleotide sequence is given as TGCGCCAGCAGCCAAATAGTCGGGACAGAATATAATTCACCCCTCCACTTT. Translated, this is CASSQIVGTEYNSPLHF.